This T cell receptor (beta chain) was identified during a study of identical twins. The study's findings and limits: Reduced insertions were recorded for abundant cord blood beta clonotypes, with no such pattern in memory repertoires.

The CDR3 is 13 residues long. The germline V gene encodes CDR1 SGHTA and CDR2 FQGNSA. V shed 5 bases and J 14 bases; nucleotides not matched to a gene: 12. TCRdb reanalysed the 5' RACE reads using MiXCR and keeps one entry per CDR3 protein. There are 1.5 million to 2 million distinct CDR3 sequences in the sample; less than 40% occur only once, and 0.25% to 0.3% lies in the top ten. In the case of this clonotype: Its antigen is currently unknown.

The origin of this receptor is a newborn girl in good health. The chain has TRBV7-2 and TRBJ2-3; 8 nucleotides align to TRBD2. Sequencing was carried out using cord blood. CDR3 protein: CASSTARLATLYF. The CDR3 DNA sequence: TGTGCCAGCAGCACCGCCAGACTAGCGACTCTGTATTTT.